These 14 T cell receptor beta chains were sequenced from one sample in a study of human T cells and chemical hapten exposure. TCRdb reprocessed the RACE reads with MiXCR, giving one entry per CDR3 protein. The table shows about 49,000 distinct CDR3 sequences, with less than 9.5% occurring only once. Time point denoted: patch test 1, 2 weeks after DPC sensitization. Treatment specified: therapeutic diphenylcyclopropenone sensitization with weekly scalp DPC. The sequenced sample was whole blood, obtained in connection with sensitization to the hapten diphenylcyclopropenone (DPC). Receptors originate from a woman in her fifties or sixties with alopecia areata. Some clones in this sample may be carry-over from other donors' samples.

This clonotype was seen at least ten times. The chain is built from TRBV20-1 and TRBJ1-1; possibly TRBD1 for D (6 bases). Per the germline V gene, CDR1 is DFQATT and CDR2 is SNEGSKA (reference sequence). CDR3 length: 13 residues. V lost 6 bases and J 6 bases, leaving 17 bases between the germline ends. The CDR3: CSATTGKRAEAFF. CDR3 coding DNA: TGCAGTGCAACCACAGGGAAACGCGCTGAAGCTTTCTTT.

This clonotype was counted at least ten times. The V and J genes are TRBV28 and TRBJ1-6; D gene ambiguous. CDR3 length: 15 residues. From germline, CDR1 is MDHEN and CDR2 SYDVKM. Trimming took off 5 bases at V and 7 bases at J, with 15 bases between the two ends. The CDR3 here is CASSHSMGPNSPLHF. CDR3 nucleotide sequence: TGTGCCAGCAGTCATTCGATGGGCCCAAATTCACCCCTCCACTTT.

This clonotype came up many times. The J gene is TRBJ2-5, the V gene TRBV7-6; tentatively, D is TRBD2 (5 bases). V was cut by 3 bases and J by 2 bases, with 13 bases left in between. The CDR3 spans 15 residues. Germline-derived CDR1 and CDR2 are SGHVS and FNYEAQ. CDR3 loop: CASSFPSGAQETQYF. The DNA for the CDR3 is TGTGCCAGCAGCTTCCCGAGCGGAGCGCAAGAGACCCAGTACTTC.

This clonotype was detected a few times. The J gene is TRBJ1-2, the V gene TRBV7-2, with D perhaps matching TRBD1 (5 bases). CDR1 is SGHTA, CDR2 FQGNSA, per germline. V was trimmed by 1 base and J by 1 base, leaving 10 bases between them. The CDR3 sequence is 15 residues long. The CDR3 bases are TGTGCCAGCAGCTTAGTGGGGGGAATTAACTATGGCTACACCTTC. It specifies CASSLVGGINYGYTF.

This clonotype was observed many times. The rearrangement uses TRBV5-5 and TRBJ1-5; TRBD1 is a possible D gene (6 bases). Germline V gene data show CDR1 as SGHKS and CDR2 as YYEKEE (reference sequence). V lost 4 bases and J 5 bases, leaving 10 bases between the germline ends. The CDR3 is 13 residues long. CDR3 loop: CASSQDSHQPQHF. The CDR3 region has the DNA TGTGCCAGCAGCCAGGACAGCCATCAGCCCCAGCATTTT.

This clonotype was detected ten times or more. This sequence joins TRBV11-2 and TRBJ2-2; D is unresolved. Trimming removed 5 bases from V and 7 bases from J, with 17 bases in between. Germline V gene lookup returns CDR1 SGHAT and CDR2 FQNNGV. The CDR3 runs to 15 residues. The CDR3 region is CASSPGTRRSGELFF. CDR3 DNA sequence: TGTGCCAGCAGCCCAGGAACGAGGCGGAGCGGGGAGCTGTTTTTT.

The DNA of the CDR3 is TGTGCCAGCAGTTACTCGAAGGGGGGGAGCTCCTACGAGCAGTACTTC. Protein sequence: CASSYSKGGSSYEQYF. The V and J genes are TRBV6-5 and TRBJ2-7; D may be TRBD2 (7 bases). Trimming removed 0 bases at V and 0 bases at J, with 12 bases between. The CDR3 is 16 amino acids. Germline V gene lookup returns CDR1 MNHEY and CDR2 SVGAGI.

This clonotype was seen only a few times. J is TRBJ2-3 and V is TRBV9; D possibly uses TRBD1 or TRBD2 (6 bases each). Germline V lookup: CDR1 SGDLS, CDR2 YYNGEE. The CDR3 runs 16 residues. Trimming shortened V by 2 bases and J by 0 bases, and 13 bases separated the two germline ends. The CDR3 here is CASSVDGGPSTDTQYF. The CDR3 nucleotides read TGTGCCAGCAGCGTGGACGGGGGCCCTAGCACAGATACGCAGTATTTT.

This clonotype was recorded many times. The V and J genes are TRBV2 and TRBJ1-1; D may be TRBD1 (5 bases). CDR1 and CDR2 from the germline V gene are SNHLY and FYNNEI. Trimming removed 5 bases at V and 4 bases at J, with 14 bases between. The CDR3 consists of 14 residues. The CDR3 DNA is TGTGCCAGCAGTCCCAAGGGGCCGGGCACTGAAGCTTTCTTT. Translated, it gives CASSPKGPGTEAFF.

In this sample, this clonotype turned up many times. The chain is built from TRBV2 and TRBJ2-7, with D hard to call. The V end lost 5 bases, the J end lost 0 bases, and 11 bases lay between the germline ends. The germline gives CDR1 SNHLY, CDR2 FYNNEI. The length of the CDR3 is 14 residues. CDR3 in DNA: TGTGCCAGCAGTTTAGAGCTAAGCTCCTACGAGCAGTACTTC. It translates to CASSLELSSYEQYF.

Concerning this clonotype itself: A single base separates this from a much larger clone, so it may be a read error. The chain employs TRBV18 and TRBJ1-6, with 7 positions matching TRBD1. The CDR3 spans 14 residues. The germline V gene has CDR1 KGHSH and CDR2 LQKENI. As DNA, the CDR3 is TGTGCCATCTCACCGGACAGGAAAAATTCACCCCTCCACTTT. Translation: CAISPDRKNSPLHF.

This clonotype occurred many times. The chain carries TRBV20-1 and TRBJ2-7; D unclear. Trimming removed 5 bases from V and 6 bases from J, with 14 bases in between. The CDR3 is 12 residues long. The germline CDR1 and CDR2 sequences are DFQATT and SNEGSKA (reference sequence). CDR3 protein: CSAPRLGVEQYF. DNA of the CDR3: TGCAGTGCTCCGAGATTGGGCGTCGAGCAGTACTTC.

Regarding this clonotype: The junction and the germline gene differ at one end; a read error may be behind it. V usage is TRBV11-2 and J usage is TRBJ1-5; D uncertain. CDR3 length: 15 residues. Germline CDR1 SGHAT, CDR2 FQNNGV. The CDR3, as DNA: TGTGTCAGCAGCCGGGAACCAAATAGCAATCAGCCCCAGCATTTT. This translates into CVSSREPNSNQPQHF. The variable domain in full, with the rest retrieved from reference TRBV11-2 and TRBJ1-5, is EAGVAQSPRYKIIEKRQSVAFWCNPISGHATLYWYQQILGQGPKLLIQFQNNGVVDDSQLPKDRFSAERLKGVDSTLKIQPAKLEDSAVYLCVSSREPNSNQPQHFGDGTRLSIL.

Ten or more counts support this clonotype. The chain joins TRBV29-1 to TRBJ2-2; 8 nucleotides match TRBD1. J gave up 1 base and V 7 bases, and 5 bases lay outside the gene matches. This CDR3 spans 14 amino acids. The germline CDR1 and CDR2 sequences are SQVTM and ANQGSEA. CDR3 in DNA: TGCAGCGCATCGACAGGGGTGAACACCGGGGAGCTGTTTTTT. Translation: CSASTGVNTGELFF.